This T cell receptor beta chain was captured in a study of blood T cell repertoires in COVID-19. The wider study: COVID-19 samples collected from the United States, Italy and Spain covered acute and convalescent phases. Sample material is recorded as cDNA or gDNA derived from T cells, B-cell-depleted T cells, or PBMCs.

V lost 3 bases and J lost 6, with 11 bases in between. Germline V CDR1 and CDR2: LNHDA, SQIVND (reference sequence). CDR3 length: 13 amino acids. Per the study methods: Cell counts per sample came from amplifying reference gene primers. Only in-frame clones appear in the TCRdb table, and some are missing; sequencing was by immunoSEQ multiplex PCR. Clone size and the V and J calls come from that table; the DNA yielded D and trimming. The table lists under 95,000 clones, 70% to 90% of them singletons, with about 10% in the top ten. The chain combines TRBV19 with TRBJ1-1; D remains unclear. The specimen sequenced was peripheral blood. This clonotype was obtained from a human donor in a cohort sampled during active COVID-19. This CDR3 is CASSIIEEAEAFF. DNA for the CDR3: TGTGCCAGTAGTATCATTGAGGAAGCTGAAGCTTTCTTT. Using reference TRBV19 and TRBJ1-1 for the parts outside the CDR3, the full variable domain is DGGITQSPKYLFRKEGQNVTLSCEQNLNHDAMYWYRQDPGQGLRLIYYSQIVNDFQKGDIAEGYSVSREKKESFPLTVTSAQKNPTAFYLCASSIIEEAEAFFGQGTRLTVV.